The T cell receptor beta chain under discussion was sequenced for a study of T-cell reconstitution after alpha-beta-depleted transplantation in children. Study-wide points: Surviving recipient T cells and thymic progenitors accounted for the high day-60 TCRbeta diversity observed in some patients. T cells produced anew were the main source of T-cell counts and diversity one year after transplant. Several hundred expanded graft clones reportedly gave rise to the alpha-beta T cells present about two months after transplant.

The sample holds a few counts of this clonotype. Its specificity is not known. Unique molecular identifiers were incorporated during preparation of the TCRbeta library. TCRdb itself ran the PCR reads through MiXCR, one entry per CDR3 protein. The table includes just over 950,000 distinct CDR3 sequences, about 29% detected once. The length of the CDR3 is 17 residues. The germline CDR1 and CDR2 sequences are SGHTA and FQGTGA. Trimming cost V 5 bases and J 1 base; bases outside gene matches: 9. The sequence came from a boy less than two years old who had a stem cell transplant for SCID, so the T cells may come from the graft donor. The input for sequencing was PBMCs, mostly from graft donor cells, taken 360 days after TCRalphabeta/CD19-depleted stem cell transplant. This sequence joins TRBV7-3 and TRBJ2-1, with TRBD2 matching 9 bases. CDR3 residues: CASSQKSGGRSYNEQFF. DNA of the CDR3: TGTGCCAGCAGCCAAAAGAGCGGGGGGCGATCCTACAATGAGCAGTTCTTC.